This TCR beta chain was recovered during a study of T cells in Graves' hyperthyroidism and ophthalmopathy. Study-level findings and limits: Ophthalmopathy was model-predicted a median roughly 6.2 months pre-onset. Researchers found most expanded thyroid clonotypes above 0.001 in blood as well. Stable hyperthyroidism was told apart from ophthalmopathy by a model built on 13 V-J features.

The V and J ends lost 1 base and 2 bases respectively, with 14 bases between them. The V gene's germline CDR1 is SNHLY and CDR2 FYNNEI. This CDR3 spans 17 amino acids. Diagnosis rested on symptoms, serum thyroxine and TRAb, thyroid ultrasound, and orbital computed tomography. The table lists this clonotype with many counts. The antigen remains unidentified. Amplified TCR beta CDR3 regions came from RNA transcripts. First-round RT-PCR with HTBI primers amplified the TCR CDR3 region. Each CDR3 protein is one row after TCRdb ran MiXCR on the multiplex PCR reads. The table has approximately 530,000 distinct CDR3 sequences, just under 20% seen once.

What was sequenced was blood. The clonotype comes from a man aged 40-55 years with Graves' ophthalmopathy. This sequence joins TRBV2 and TRBJ2-2, with D perhaps matching TRBD1 (5 bases). CDR3 sequence: CASSEEVGHLNTGELFF. CDR3 coding DNA: TGTGCCAGCAGTGAAGAAGTCGGACACCTCAACACCGGGGAGCTGTTTTTT.